Listed below are T cell receptor beta chains from one sample, sequenced in a study of Ad26.COV2.S vaccination and SARS-CoV-2 variants. The assay was immunoSEQ multiplex PCR, and TCRdb's table has in-frame clones only and misses some. The repertoire holds 350,000 to 500,000 clones, with less than 95% as singletons. Sequences were derived from peripheral blood, sampled in a trial of Ad26.COV2.S vaccine versus placebo. The receptors derive from a person aged 18-60 years who received the Ad26.COV2.S COVID-19 vaccine or a placebo. CDR3s include the opening cysteine and the closing phenylalanine or tryptophan. A D gene is named only where the DNA matches it firmly. Where a row states a size, it is once, few, many or the class of an expanded clone; other rows omit it.

size	V	J	D	DNA	CDR3
.	TRBV9	TRBJ2-2	TRBD2	TGTGCCAGCAGCGTAGGGCGGGGGGCTAGCACCGGGGAGCTGTTTTTT	CASSVGRGASTGELFF
.	TRBV3-1/TRBV3-2	TRBJ2-3	TRBD2	TGTGCCAGCAGCCTACCGGGACTAGCGGGAGGGCCAAGCACAGATACGCAGTATTTT	CASSLPGLAGGPSTDTQYF
.	TRBV2	TRBJ1-5	.	TGTGCCAGCAGTACTACTAATCAGCCCCAGCATTTT	CASSTTNQPQHF
.	TRBV9	TRBJ1-4	.	TGTGCCAGCAGCCGTACCGGGGCTAATGAAAAACTGTTTTTT	CASSRTGANEKLFF
.	TRBV5-1	TRBJ2-7	TRBD2	TGCGCCAGCAGCCTGACTAGCGGGACCCTTTCCTACGAGCAGTACTTC	CASSLTSGTLSYEQYF
.	TRBV7-6	TRBJ2-7	TRBD1	TGTGCCAGCAGCCTGGGCGTGGGCCTGGACAGGGGACGCGAGCAGTACTTC	CASSLGVGLDRGREQYF
once	TRBV2	TRBJ2-5	.	TGTGCCAGCAGCGGGGCGGTGTTAGGGAGCGAGACCCAGTACTTC	CASSGAVLGSETQYF
few	TRBV7-3	TRBJ2-1	.	TGTGCCAGCAGCCAGGGTCCGGACAATGAGCAGTTCTTC	CASSQGPDNEQFF
.	TRBV5-4	TRBJ1-2	TRBD1	TGTGCCAGCTGCCGGGACAGTTGCCTTGGCTACACCTTC	CASCRDSCLGYTF
.	TRBV6-2/TRBV6-3	TRBJ2-7	TRBD2	TGTGCCAGCAGTTACGACCTGACTAGCGCCTCCTACGAGCAGTACTTC	CASSYDLTSASYEQYF
.	TRBV3-1/TRBV3-2	TRBJ2-7	TRBD1	TGTGCCAGCAGCCATCTGGACAGGGGGCAGTTGGAGCAGTACTTC	CASSHLDRGQLEQYF
.	TRBV11-1	TRBJ1-3	TRBD1	TGTGCCAGCAGCGTGGGACAGGTTCGGGGAAACACCATATATTTT	CASSVGQVRGNTIYF
once	TRBV18	TRBJ1-3	TRBD1	TGTGCCAGCTCACCTCGACCGGGACAGGGGGGACCTGGAAACACCATATATTTT	CASSPRPGQGGPGNTIYF
once	TRBV27	TRBJ2-5	.	TGTGCCAGCAGAGGACCCCAAGAGACCCAGTACTTC	CASRGPQETQYF
.	TRBV7-2	TRBJ2-5	TRBD1	TGTGCCAGCAGCACAGACAGGGAAGAGACCCAGTACTTC	CASSTDREETQYF
once	TRBV5-4	TRBJ1-4	.	TGTGCCAGCAGCTCCAACAGGGAGGGTGAAAAACTGTTTTTT	CASSSNREGEKLFF
.	TRBV5-1	TRBJ2-2	.	TGCGCCAGCAGCGCCCTACAGAACACCGGGGAGCTGTTTTTT	CASSALQNTGELFF
.	TRBV6-5	TRBJ1-2	TRBD1	TGTGCCACAAACAGGGGGGATAACTATGGCTACACCTTC	CATNRGDNYGYTF
.	TRBV28	TRBJ1-5	.	TGTGCCAGCAGTACCGGGCCGCCCCAGGCCCAGCATTTT	CASSTGPPQAQHF
.	TRBV5-1	TRBJ2-5	.	TGCGCCAGCCGGGGGAACTTCTTAGAGACCCAGTACTTC	CASRGNFLETQYF
once	TRBV6-6	TRBJ2-1	.	TGTGCCACAACGGGAGAGGTGGATTCCAGTGAGCAGTTCTTC	CATTGEVDSSEQFF
.	TRBV2	TRBJ2-2	.	TGTGCCAGCAGGGAATTGTCCCATGGGGGGGAGCTGTTTTTT	CASRELSHGGELFF
once	TRBV9	TRBJ2-5	.	TGTGCCAGCAGCGTAGAGGGAACCAGAGAAGAGACCCAGTACTTC	CASSVEGTREETQYF
few	TRBV6-4	TRBJ2-1	TRBD2	TGTGCCAGCAGTGATTCGGGACTAGCTACCGATGAGCAGTTCTTC	CASSDSGLATDEQFF
.	TRBV6-2/TRBV6-3	TRBJ1-5	TRBD1	TGTGCCAGCAGCCGGCTAGCGCCCGACAGGGAGGATCAGCCCCAGCATTTT	CASSRLAPDREDQPQHF
.	TRBV7-9	TRBJ2-2	TRBD1	TGTGCCAGCAGCCCAACCTTCCCCGGGACAGGTCGTCAGGAGGGGGTGTTTTTT	CASSPTFPGTGRQEGVFF
.	TRBV28	TRBJ1-4	TRBD1	TGTGCCAGCAGCCGGTCAGGGACAGCTAATGAAAAACTGTTTTTT	CASSRSGTANEKLFF
few	TRBV9	TRBJ1-5	.	TGTGCCAGCAGCCCGGGGGTAGGAGGCAATCAGCCCCAGCATTTT	CASSPGVGGNQPQHF
once	TRBV19	TRBJ2-7	TRBD1	TGTGCCAGTAGTGACCGGACAGGGGGCTACGAGCAGTACTTC	CASSDRTGGYEQYF